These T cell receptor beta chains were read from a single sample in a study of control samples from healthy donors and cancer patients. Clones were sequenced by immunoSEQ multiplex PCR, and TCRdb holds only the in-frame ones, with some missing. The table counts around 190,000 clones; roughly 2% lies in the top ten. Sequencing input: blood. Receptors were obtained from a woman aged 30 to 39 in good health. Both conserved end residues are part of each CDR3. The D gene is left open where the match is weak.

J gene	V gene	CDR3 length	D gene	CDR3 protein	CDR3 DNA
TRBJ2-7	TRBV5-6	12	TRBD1	CASRGDSYEQYF	TGTGCCAGCAGGGGGGACAGCTACGAGCAGTACTTC
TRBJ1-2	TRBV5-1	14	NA	CASSLDQARYGYTF	TGCGCCAGCAGCTTGGACCAGGCCAGGTATGGCTACACCTTC
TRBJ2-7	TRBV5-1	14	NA	CASSSPTGPYEQYF	TGCGCCAGCAGCTCACCGACAGGTCCCTACGAGCAGTACTTC
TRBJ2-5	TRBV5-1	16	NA	CASSLLQGYLRETQYF	TGCGCCAGCAGCCTCCTCCAGGGGTATCTTAGGGAGACCCAGTACTTC
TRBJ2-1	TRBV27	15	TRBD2	CASSYSGTSLNEQFF	TGTGCCAGCAGTTACAGCGGGACTTCACTTAATGAGCAGTTCTTC
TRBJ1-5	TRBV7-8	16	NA	CASSSRGGSNNQPQHF	TGTGCCAGCAGCTCCCGGGGAGGGTCTAACAATCAGCCCCAGCATTTT
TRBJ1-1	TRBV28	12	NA	CASSLAQMRAFF	TGTGCCAGCAGTTTAGCCCAGATGAGGGCTTTCTTT
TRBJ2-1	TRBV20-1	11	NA	CSFDSYNEQFF	TGCAGTTTCGACTCCTACAATGAGCAGTTCTTC
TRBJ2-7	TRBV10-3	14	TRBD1	CAIARQGATYEQYF	TGTGCCATCGCGCGTCAGGGGGCTACTTACGAGCAGTACTTC
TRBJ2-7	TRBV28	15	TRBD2	CASGDPSGGPYEQYF	TGTGCCAGCGGAGACCCTAGCGGGGGTCCCTACGAGCAGTACTTC
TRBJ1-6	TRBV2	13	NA	CASRDYAGSPLHF	TGTGCCAGCAGAGACTATGCGGGGTCACCCCTCCACTTT
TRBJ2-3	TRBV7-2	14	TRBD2	CASSLETSGRTQYF	TGTGCCAGCAGCTTAGAGACTAGCGGGCGTACGCAGTATTTT
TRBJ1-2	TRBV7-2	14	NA	CASSSLGLAYGYTF	TGTGCCAGCAGCTCACTGGGACTTGCCTATGGCTACACCTTC
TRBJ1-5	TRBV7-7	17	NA	CASSLDMPGDRNQPQHF	TGTGCTAGCAGCTTAGACATGCCCGGGGACCGTAATCAGCCCCAGCATTTT
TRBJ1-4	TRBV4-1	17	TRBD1	CASSPDRGRDLGEKLFF	TGCGCCAGCAGCCCGGACAGGGGGCGCGATCTCGGTGAAAAACTGTTTTTT
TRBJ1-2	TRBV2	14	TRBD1	CASSWDRGFNGYTF	TGTGCCAGCAGCTGGGACAGGGGGTTTAATGGCTACACCTTC
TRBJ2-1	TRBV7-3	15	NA	CASSLGTLAYNEQFF	TGTGCCAGCAGCCTCGGGACCTTGGCCTACAATGAGCAGTTCTTC
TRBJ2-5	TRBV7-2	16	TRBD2	CASSKERGGGKETQYF	TGTGCCAGCAGCAAAGAACGCGGGGGGGGGAAAGAGACCCAGTACTTC
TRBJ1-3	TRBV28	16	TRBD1	CASSLWDRGSGNTIYF	TGTGCCAGCAGTTTATGGGACAGGGGCTCTGGAAACACCATATATTTT
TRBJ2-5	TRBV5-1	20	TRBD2	CASSSPRGGGALEYQETQYF	TGCGCCAGCAGCTCCCCCAGGGGCGGGGGGGCCCTGGAATATCAAGAGACCCAGTACTTC
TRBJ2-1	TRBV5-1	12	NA	CASSLMNNEQFF	TGCGCCAGCAGCTTGATGAACAATGAGCAGTTCTTC
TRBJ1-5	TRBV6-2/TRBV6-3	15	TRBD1	CASSYRGTGGQPQHF	TGTGCCAGCAGTTACAGGGGGACAGGTGGTCAGCCCCAGCATTTT
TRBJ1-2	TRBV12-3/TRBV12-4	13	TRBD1	CASRDTGEAGYTF	TGTGCCAGCAGGGATACAGGGGAGGCTGGCTACACCTTC
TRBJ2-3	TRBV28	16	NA	CASSSPLSAEADTQYF	TGTGCCAGCAGTTCCCCCCTTTCGGCTGAAGCAGATACGCAGTATTTT
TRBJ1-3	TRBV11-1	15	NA	CASSSGIGSGNTIYF	TGTGCCAGCAGCTCGGGAATCGGCTCTGGAAACACCATATATTTT
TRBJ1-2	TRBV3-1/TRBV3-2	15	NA	CASSQDPGSNYGYTF	TGTGCCAGCAGCCAAGATCCAGGGTCCAACTATGGCTACACCTTC
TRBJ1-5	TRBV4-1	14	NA	CASSLPGNNQPQHF	TGCGCCAGCAGCCTCCCGGGGAACAATCAGCCCCAGCATTTT
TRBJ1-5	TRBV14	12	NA	CASSFRNQPQHF	TGTGCCAGCAGCTTTCGGAATCAGCCCCAGCATTTT
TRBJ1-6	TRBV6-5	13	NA	CASRGNYNSPLHF	TGTGCCAGCAGGGGGAACTATAATTCACCCCTCCACTTT
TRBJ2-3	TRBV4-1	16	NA	CASSQVGHLVTDTQYF	TGCGCCAGCAGCCAAGTGGGACATCTGGTAACAGATACGCAGTATTTT
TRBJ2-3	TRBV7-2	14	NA	CASSLARNGDTQYF	TGTGCCAGCAGCTTAGCGAGGAACGGAGATACGCAGTATTTT
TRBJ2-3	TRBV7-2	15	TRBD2	CASSLVAGHEIAQYF	TGTGCCAGCAGCTTAGTAGCGGGGCATGAGATCGCGCAGTATTTT
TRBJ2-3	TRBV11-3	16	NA	CASSLRTIPSTDTQYF	TGTGCCAGCAGCTTGAGGACCATCCCGAGCACAGATACGCAGTATTTT
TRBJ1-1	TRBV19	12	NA	CASSGLRAEAFF	TGTGCCAGTAGTGGGTTGCGGGCTGAAGCTTTCTTT
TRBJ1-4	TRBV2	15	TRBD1	CASSATGTGVEKLFF	TGTGCCAGCAGTGCCACCGGGACAGGGGTTGAAAAACTGTTTTTT
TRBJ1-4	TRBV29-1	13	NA	CSVAGRQDEKLFF	TGCAGCGTTGCGGGGAGGCAGGATGAAAAACTGTTTTTT
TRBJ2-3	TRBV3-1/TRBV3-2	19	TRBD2	CASSRMGLAGVSSTDTQYF	TGTGCCAGCAGCCGAATGGGACTAGCGGGGGTTTCATCCACAGATACGCAGTATTTT
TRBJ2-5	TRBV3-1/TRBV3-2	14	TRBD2	CASSPRGGHETQYF	TGTGCCAGCAGCCCCCGGGGGGGCCATGAGACCCAGTACTTC
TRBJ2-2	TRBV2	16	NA	CASSRNPTGYTGELFF	TGTGCCAGCAGCCGTAATCCAACAGGGTACACCGGGGAGCTGTTTTTT
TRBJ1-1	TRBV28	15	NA	CASSPWGQFLTEAFF	TGTGCCAGCAGCCCTTGGGGCCAGTTCCTCACTGAAGCTTTCTTT
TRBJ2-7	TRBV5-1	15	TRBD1	CASSLGTGKYYEQYF	TGCGCCAGCAGCTTGGGGACAGGGAAATACTACGAGCAGTACTTC
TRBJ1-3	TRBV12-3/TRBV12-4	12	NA	CASSRTGNTIYF	TGTGCCAGCAGCCGTACTGGAAACACCATATATTTT
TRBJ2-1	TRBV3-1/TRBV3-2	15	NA	CASSRKGEVHNEQFF	TGTGCCAGCAGTCGGAAGGGGGAGGTCCACAATGAGCAGTTCTTC
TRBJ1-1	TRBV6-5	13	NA	CASSYNGVTEAFF	TGTGCCAGCAGTTACAACGGGGTAACTGAAGCTTTCTTT
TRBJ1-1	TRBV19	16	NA	CASSPQFPSMNTEAFF	TGTGCCAGTAGTCCACAGTTTCCTTCCATGAACACTGAAGCTTTCTTT
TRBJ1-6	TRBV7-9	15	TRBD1	CASSFGGQINSPLHF	TGTGCCAGCAGCTTTGGGGGACAGATAAATTCACCCCTCCACTTT
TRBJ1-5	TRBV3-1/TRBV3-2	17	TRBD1	CASSLGRAGGGNQPQHF	TGTGCCAGCAGCCTCGGGCGGGCAGGGGGAGGCAATCAGCCCCAGCATTTT
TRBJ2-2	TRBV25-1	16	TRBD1	CASKDRAGLNTGELFF	TGTGCCAGCAAGGACAGGGCAGGCTTAAACACCGGGGAGCTGTTTTTT
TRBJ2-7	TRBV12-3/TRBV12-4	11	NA	CASSLGFEQYF	TGTGCCAGCAGTTTAGGGTTCGAGCAGTACTTC
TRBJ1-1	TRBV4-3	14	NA	CASSFGADNTEAFF	TGCGCCAGCAGCTTTGGGGCGGATAACACTGAAGCTTTCTTT
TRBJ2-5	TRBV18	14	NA	CASSPPGASETQYF	TGTGCCAGCTCACCACCCGGGGCTAGCGAGACCCAGTACTTC
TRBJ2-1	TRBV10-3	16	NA	CAIRGLRVRKGSEQFF	TGTGCCATCAGGGGCCTCAGGGTAAGGAAAGGGAGTGAGCAGTTCTTC
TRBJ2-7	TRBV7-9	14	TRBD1	CASSPTGGPYEQYF	TGTGCCAGCAGCCCTACAGGGGGCCCCTACGAGCAGTACTTC
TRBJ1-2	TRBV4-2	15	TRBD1	CASSQEQGRIYGYTF	TGTGCCAGCAGCCAGGAACAGGGGAGGATCTATGGCTACACCTTC
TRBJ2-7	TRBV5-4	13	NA	CASRTTPTYEQYF	TGTGCCAGCCGCACCACCCCCACCTACGAGCAGTACTTC
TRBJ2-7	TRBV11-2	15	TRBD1	CASSRGQGAAYEQYF	TGTGCCAGCAGCCGGGGACAGGGAGCCGCCTACGAGCAGTACTTC
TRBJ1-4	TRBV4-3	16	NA	CASSQDLWVTNEKLFF	TGCGCCAGCAGCCAAGATCTTTGGGTGACTAATGAAAAACTGTTTTTT
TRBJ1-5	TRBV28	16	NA	CASSLFGGRDDQPQHF	TGTGCCAGCAGTTTATTCGGAGGAAGGGACGATCAGCCCCAGCATTTT
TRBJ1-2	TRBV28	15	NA	CASSFLGGSLYGYTF	TGTGCCAGCAGTTTTCTGGGAGGGAGCCTCTATGGCTACACCTTC
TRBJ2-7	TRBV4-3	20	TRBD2	CASSQDISGLAGGPAYEQYF	TGCGCCAGCAGCCAAGATATATCGGGACTAGCGGGGGGTCCCGCCTACGAGCAGTACTTC